This T cell receptor beta chain comes out of a study of T cells in localized non-small cell lung cancer. General observations from the study: A single tumor region was sequenced, leaving heterogeneity possible. Longer survival (overall) was linked to higher T cell density in blood. A median of about 58 of the top 100 tumor clones appeared in adjacent lung, which was paired and uninvolved. Tumor showed lower T cell clonality than uninvolved adjacent lung, where it was highest.

Profiling relied on immunoSEQ multiplex PCR, and the TCRdb table lists in-frame clones only, not all of them. The sample consists of 25,000 to 30,000 clones, approximately 90% of them appearing once. This CDR3 region has 15 residues. Germline CDR1 is MNHNY and CDR2 is SVGAGI (reference sequence). V was pared by 6 bases and J by 0 bases, with 12 bases between. A word on this clone: No antigen is known for it.

This chain joins TRBV6-6 and TRBJ1-5; TRBD1 might be the D (6 bases). The sequencing used peripheral blood, collected before any cancer treatment. This sequence was found in a female donor over 55 with stage I lung adenocarcinoma. The CDR3 reads CASRGTNNSNQPQHF. The CDR3 DNA reads TGTGCCAGCAGAGGGACAAACAATAGCAATCAGCCCCAGCATTTT.